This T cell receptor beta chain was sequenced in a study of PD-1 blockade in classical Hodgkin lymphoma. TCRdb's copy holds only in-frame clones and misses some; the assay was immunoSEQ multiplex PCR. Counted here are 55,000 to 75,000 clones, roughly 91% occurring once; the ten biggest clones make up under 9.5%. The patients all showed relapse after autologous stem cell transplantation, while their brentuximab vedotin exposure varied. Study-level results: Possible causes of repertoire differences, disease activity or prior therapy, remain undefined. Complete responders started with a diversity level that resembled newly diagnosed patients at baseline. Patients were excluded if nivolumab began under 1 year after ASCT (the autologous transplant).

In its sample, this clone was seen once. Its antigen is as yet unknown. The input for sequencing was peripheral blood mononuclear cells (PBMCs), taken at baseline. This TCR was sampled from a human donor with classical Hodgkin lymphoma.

The CDR3 loop reads CASSLMTGELFF. The CDR3 nucleotides read TGTGCCAGCAGCTTAATGACCGGGGAGCTGTTTTTT. The chain uses TRBV7-3 and TRBJ2-2; the D is unclear. The V gene lost 1 base and the J gene lost 5 bases, with 2 bases spanning the gap. In germline, CDR1 is SGHTA, CDR2 FQGTGA. The CDR3 consists of 12 residues.